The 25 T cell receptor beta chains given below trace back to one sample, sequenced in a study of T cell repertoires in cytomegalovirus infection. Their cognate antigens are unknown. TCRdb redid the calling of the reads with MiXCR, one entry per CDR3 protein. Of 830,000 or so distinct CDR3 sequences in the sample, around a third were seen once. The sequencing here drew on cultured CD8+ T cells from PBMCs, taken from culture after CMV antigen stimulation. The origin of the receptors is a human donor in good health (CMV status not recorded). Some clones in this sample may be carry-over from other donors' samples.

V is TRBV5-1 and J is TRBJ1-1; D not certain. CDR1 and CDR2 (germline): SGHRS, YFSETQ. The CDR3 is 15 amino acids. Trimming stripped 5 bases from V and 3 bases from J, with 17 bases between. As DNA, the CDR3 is TGCGCCAGCAGGGTGCTCCGGGGAAGGGACACTGAAGCTTTCTTT. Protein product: CASRVLRGRDTEAFF.

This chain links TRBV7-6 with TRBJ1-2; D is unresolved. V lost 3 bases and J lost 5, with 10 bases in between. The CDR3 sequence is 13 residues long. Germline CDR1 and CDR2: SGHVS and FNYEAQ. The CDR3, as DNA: TGTGCCAGCAGCTTTCTTCAAGATTATGGCTACACCTTC. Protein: CASSFLQDYGYTF.

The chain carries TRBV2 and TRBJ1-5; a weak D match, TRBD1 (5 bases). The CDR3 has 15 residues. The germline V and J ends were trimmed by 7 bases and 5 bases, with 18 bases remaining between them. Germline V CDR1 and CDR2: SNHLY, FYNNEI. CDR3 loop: CASTGTADVDQPQHF. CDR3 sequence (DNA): TGTGCCAGCACAGGGACGGCAGATGTCGATCAGCCCCAGCATTTT. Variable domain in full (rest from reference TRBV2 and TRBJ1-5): EPEVTQTPSHQVTQMGQEVILRCVPISNHLYFYWYRQILGQKVEFLVSFYNNEISEKSEIFDDQFSVERPDGSNFTLKIRSTKLEDSAMYFCASTGTADVDQPQHFGDGTRLSIL.

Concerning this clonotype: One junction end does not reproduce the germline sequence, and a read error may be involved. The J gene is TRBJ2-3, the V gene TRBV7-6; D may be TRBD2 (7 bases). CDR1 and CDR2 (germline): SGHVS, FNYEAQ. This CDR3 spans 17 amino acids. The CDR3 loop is CTSSLVGGALATDTQYF. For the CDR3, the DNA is TGTACCAGCAGCTTAGTGGGGGGGGCCCTAGCCACAGATACGCAGTATTTT.

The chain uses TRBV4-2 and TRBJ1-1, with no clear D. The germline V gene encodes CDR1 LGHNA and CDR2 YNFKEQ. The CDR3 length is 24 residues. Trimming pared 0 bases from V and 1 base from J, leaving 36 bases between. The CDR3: CASSQDHTQVLPGPVKTRNTEAFF. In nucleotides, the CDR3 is TGTGCCAGCAGCCAAGACCACACTCAGGTTCTCCCGGGTCCAGTCAAAACTAGGAACACTGAAGCTTTCTTT.

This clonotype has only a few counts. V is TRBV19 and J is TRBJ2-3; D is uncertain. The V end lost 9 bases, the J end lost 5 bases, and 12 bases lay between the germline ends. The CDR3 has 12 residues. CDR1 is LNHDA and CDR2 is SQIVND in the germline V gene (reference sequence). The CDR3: CASGFELDTQYF. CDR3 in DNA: TGTGCCAGCGGATTCGAACTAGATACGCAGTATTTT.

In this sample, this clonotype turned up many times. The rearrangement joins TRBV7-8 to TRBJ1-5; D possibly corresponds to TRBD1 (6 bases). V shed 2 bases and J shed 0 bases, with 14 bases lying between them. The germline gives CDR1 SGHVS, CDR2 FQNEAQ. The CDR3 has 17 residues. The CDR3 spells CASSLWPPGDSNQPQHF. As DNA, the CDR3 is TGTGCCAGCAGCTTATGGCCCCCAGGGGATAGCAATCAGCCCCAGCATTTT.

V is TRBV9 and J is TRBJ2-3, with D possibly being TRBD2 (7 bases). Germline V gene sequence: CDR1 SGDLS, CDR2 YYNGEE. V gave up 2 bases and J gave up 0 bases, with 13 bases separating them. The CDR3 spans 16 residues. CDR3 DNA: TGTGCCAGCAGCGTTGGGAGGGGACATAGCACAGATACGCAGTATTTT. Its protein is CASSVGRGHSTDTQYF.

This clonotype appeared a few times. The CDR3 region has the DNA TGTGCCAGCGTCGTCGGGGACTTGGGCACTGAAGCTTTCTTT. Translated: CASVVGDLGTEAFF. The V call is TRBV7-8, the J call TRBJ1-1, with TRBD1 as a possible D gene (5 bases). Trimming shortened V by 8 bases and J by 4 bases, and 17 bases separated the two germline ends. The CDR3 runs to 14 residues. The germline V gene encodes CDR1 SGHVS and CDR2 FQNEAQ.

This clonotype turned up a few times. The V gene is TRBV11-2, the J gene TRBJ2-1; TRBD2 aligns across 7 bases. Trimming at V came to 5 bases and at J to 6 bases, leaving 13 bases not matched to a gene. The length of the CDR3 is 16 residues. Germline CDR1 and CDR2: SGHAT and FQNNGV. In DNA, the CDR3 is TGTGCCAGCAGCCCCCCAGGATACGGGGGGAGCAATGAGCAGTTCTTC. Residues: CASSPPGYGGSNEQFF. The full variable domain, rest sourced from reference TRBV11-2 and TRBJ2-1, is EAGVAQSPRYKIIEKRQSVAFWCNPISGHATLYWYQQILGQGPKLLIQFQNNGVVDDSQLPKDRFSAERLKGVDSTLKIQPAKLEDSAVYLCASSPPGYGGSNEQFFGPGTRLTVL.

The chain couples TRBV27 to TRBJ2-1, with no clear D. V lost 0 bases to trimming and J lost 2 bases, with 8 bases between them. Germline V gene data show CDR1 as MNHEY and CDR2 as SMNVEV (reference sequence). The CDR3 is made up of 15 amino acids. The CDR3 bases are TGTGCCAGCAGTTTATCGCAGGCCCCCTACAATGAGCAGTTCTTC. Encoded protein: CASSLSQAPYNEQFF.

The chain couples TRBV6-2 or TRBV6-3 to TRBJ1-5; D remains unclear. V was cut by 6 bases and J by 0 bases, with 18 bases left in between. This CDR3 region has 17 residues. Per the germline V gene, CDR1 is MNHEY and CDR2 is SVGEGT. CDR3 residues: CASRGSLGVYSNQPQHF. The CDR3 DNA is TGTGCCAGCAGGGGCTCTCTCGGAGTATATAGCAATCAGCCCCAGCATTTT.

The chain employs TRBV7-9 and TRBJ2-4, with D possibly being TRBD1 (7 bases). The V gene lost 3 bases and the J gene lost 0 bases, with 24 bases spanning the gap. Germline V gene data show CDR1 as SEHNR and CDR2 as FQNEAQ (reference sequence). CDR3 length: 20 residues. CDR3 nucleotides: TGTGCCAGCAGCTTCGTTGCGGGAAACAGGGGTCTGGTAGCCAAAAACATTCAGTACTTC. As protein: CASSFVAGNRGLVAKNIQYF. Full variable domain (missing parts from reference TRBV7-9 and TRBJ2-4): DTGVSQNPRHKITKRGQNVTFRCDPISEHNRLYWYRQTLGQGPEFLTYFQNEAQLEKSRLLSDRFSAERPKGSFSTLEIQRTEQGDSAMYLCASSFVAGNRGLVAKNIQYFGAGTRLSVL.

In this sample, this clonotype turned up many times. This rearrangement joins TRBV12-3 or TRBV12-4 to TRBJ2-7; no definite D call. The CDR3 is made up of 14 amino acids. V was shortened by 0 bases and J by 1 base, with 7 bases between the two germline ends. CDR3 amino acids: CASSLAKVSYEQYF. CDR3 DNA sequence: TGTGCCAGCAGTTTAGCGAAGGTTTCCTACGAGCAGTACTTC.

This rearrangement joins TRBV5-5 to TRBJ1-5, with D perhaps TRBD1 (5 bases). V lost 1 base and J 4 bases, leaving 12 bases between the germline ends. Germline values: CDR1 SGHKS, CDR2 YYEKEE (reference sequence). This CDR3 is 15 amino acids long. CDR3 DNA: TGTGCCAGCAGCTTGTTTTGGACAACTAATCAGCCCCAGCATTTT. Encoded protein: CASSLFWTTNQPQHF.

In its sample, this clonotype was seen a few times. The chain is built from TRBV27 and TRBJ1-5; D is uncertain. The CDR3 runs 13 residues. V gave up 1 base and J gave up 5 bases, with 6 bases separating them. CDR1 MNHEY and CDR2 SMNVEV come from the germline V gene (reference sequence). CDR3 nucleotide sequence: TGTGCCAGCAGTTTATGGAAGGATCAGCCCCAGCATTTT. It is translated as CASSLWKDQPQHF.

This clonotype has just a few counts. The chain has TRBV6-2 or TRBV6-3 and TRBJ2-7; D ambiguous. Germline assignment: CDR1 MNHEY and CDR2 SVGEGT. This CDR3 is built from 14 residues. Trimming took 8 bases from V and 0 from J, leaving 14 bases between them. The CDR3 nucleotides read TGTGCCAGCGGCTTCCGCTCACGCTCCTACGAGCAGTACGTC. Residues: CASGFRSRSYEQYV.

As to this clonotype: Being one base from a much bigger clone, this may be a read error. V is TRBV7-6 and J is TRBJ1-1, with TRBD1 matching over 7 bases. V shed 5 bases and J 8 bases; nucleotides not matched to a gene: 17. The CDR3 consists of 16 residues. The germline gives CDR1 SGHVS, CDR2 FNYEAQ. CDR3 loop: CASSHVGGELGYEAFF. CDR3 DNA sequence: TGTGCCAGCAGCCACGTAGGGGGCGAGTTGGGCTACGAAGCTTTCTTT.

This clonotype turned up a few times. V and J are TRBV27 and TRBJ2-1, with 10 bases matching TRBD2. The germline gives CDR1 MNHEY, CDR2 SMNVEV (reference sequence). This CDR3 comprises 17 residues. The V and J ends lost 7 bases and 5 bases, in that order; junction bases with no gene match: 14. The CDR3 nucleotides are TGTGCCAGCAAACTGATAGCGGGGGGCTGGGGGGACAATGAGCAGTTCTTC. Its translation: CASKLIAGGWGDNEQFF.

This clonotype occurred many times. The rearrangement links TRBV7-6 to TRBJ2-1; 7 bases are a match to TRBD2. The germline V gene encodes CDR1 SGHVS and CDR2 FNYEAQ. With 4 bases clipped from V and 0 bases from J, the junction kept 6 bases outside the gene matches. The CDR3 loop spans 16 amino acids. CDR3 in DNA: TGTGCCAGCAGCTCCCGGGGGGACTTCTCCTACAATGAGCAGTTCTTC. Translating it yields CASSSRGDFSYNEQFF.

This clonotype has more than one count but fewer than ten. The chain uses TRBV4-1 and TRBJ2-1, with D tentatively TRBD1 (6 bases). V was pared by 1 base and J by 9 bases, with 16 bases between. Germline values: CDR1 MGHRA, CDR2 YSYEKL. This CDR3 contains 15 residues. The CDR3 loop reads CASSQGDAGVIEQFF. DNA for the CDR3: TGCGCCAGCAGCCAAGGGGATGCAGGGGTTATTGAGCAGTTCTTC.

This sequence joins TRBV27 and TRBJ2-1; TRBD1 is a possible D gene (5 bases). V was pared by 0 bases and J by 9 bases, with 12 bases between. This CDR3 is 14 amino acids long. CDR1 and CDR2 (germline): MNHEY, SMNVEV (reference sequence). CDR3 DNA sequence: TGTGCCAGCAGTTTATCGGGGCTTGAGCGTGAGCAGTTCTTC. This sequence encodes CASSLSGLEREQFF.

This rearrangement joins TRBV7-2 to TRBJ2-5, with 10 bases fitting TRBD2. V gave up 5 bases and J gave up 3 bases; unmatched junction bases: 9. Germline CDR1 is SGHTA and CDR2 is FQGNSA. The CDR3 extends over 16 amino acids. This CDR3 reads CASSLLVAGGKETQYF. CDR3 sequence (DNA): TGTGCCAGCAGCCTACTTGTAGCGGGGGGTAAAGAGACCCAGTACTTC.

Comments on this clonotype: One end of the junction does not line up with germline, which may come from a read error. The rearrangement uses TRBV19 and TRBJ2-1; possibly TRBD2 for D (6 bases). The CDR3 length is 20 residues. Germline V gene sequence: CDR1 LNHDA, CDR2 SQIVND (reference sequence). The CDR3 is CVSSIGMDYRVLFSYNEQFF. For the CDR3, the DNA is TGTGTCAGTAGTATAGGTATGGACTACCGGGTCCTGTTCTCCTACAATGAGCAGTTCTTC.

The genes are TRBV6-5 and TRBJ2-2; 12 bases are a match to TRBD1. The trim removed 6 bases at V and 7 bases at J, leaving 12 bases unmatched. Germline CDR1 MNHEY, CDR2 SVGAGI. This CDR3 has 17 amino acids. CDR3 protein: CASRRYLGQGAIGELFF. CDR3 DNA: TGTGCCAGCAGGCGATATCTGGGACAGGGGGCAATCGGGGAGCTGTTTTTT.